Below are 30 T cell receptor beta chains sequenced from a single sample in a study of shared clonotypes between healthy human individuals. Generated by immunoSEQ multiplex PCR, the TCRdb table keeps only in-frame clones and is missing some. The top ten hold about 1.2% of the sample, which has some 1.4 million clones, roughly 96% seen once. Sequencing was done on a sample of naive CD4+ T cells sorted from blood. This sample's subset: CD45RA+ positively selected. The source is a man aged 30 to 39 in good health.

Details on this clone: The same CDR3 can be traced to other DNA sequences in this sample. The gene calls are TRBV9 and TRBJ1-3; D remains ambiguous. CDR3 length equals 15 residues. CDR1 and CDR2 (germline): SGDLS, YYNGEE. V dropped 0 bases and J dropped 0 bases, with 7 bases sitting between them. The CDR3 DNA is TGTGCCAGCAGCGTAGAGGCAGGCTCTGGAAACACCATATATTTT. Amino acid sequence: CASSVEAGSGNTIYF.

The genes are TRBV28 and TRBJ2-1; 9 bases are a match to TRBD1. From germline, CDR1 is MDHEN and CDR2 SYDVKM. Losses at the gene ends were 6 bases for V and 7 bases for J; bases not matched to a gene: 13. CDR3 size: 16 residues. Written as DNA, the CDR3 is TGTGCCAGCAGATCTGTCGGGACAGGGATCGAGAATGAGCAGTTCTTC. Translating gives CASRSVGTGIENEQFF.

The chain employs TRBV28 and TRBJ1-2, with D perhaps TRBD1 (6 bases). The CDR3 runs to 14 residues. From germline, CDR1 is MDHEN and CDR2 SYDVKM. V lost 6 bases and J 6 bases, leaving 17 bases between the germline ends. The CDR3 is CASRATDRFDGYTF. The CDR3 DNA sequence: TGTGCCAGCAGAGCTACAGACAGGTTCGATGGCTACACCTTC.

The chain's CDR3 is CASSLDFFETQYF. In nucleotides, the CDR3 is TGTGCCAGCAGCTTAGATTTTTTCGAGACCCAGTACTTC. The rearrangement joins TRBV11-2 to TRBJ2-5, with unresolved D. V gave up 0 bases and J gave up 5 bases, with 7 bases separating them. The CDR3 consists of 13 residues. Per germline, CDR1 SGHAT and CDR2 FQNNGV.

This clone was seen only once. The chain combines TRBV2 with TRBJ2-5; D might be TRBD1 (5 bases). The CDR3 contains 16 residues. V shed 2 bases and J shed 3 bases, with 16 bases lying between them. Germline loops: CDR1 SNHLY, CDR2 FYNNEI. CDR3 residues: CASSESFRVTKETQYF. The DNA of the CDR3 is TGTGCCAGCAGTGAAAGTTTCAGGGTTACTAAAGAGACCCAGTACTTC.

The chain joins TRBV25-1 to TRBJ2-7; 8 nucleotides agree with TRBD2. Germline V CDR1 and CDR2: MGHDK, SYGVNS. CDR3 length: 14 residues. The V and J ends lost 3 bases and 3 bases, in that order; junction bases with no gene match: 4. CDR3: CASSESSGHYEQYF. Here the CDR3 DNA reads TGTGCCAGCAGTGAGTCTAGCGGGCACTACGAGCAGTACTTC.

In DNA, the CDR3 is TGCGCCAGCAGCGAGGGCCGGGACTACCAAGAGACCCAGTACTTC. As protein: CASSEGRDYQETQYF. The chain couples TRBV5-1 to TRBJ2-5; D is perhaps TRBD2 (6 bases). From germline, CDR1 is SGHRS and CDR2 YFSETQ. The V and J ends lost 4 bases and 0 bases respectively, with 13 bases between them. The CDR3 extends over 15 amino acids.

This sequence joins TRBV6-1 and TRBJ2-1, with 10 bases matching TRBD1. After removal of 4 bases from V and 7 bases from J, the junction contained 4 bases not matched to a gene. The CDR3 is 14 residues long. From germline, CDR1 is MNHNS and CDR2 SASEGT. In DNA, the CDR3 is TGTGCCAGCAGTGGACAGGGGGCGAGAAATGAGCAGTTCTTC. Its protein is CASSGQGARNEQFF.

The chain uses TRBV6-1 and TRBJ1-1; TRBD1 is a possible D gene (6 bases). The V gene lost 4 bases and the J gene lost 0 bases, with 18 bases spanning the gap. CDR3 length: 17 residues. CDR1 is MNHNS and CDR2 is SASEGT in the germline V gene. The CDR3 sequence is CASSAPNGQTMNTEAFF. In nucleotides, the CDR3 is TGTGCCAGCAGTGCCCCCAATGGACAGACAATGAACACTGAAGCTTTCTTT.

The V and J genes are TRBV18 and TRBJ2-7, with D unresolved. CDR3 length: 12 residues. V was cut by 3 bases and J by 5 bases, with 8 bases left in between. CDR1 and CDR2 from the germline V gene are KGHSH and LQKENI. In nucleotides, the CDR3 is TGTGCCAGCTCACCCCAGCACAACGAGCAGTACTTC. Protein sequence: CASSPQHNEQYF.

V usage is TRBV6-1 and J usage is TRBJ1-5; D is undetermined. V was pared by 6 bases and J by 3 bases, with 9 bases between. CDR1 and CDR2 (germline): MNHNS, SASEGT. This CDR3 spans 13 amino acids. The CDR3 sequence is CASRAINNQPQHF. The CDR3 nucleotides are TGTGCCAGCAGAGCGATAAACAATCAGCCCCAGCATTTT.

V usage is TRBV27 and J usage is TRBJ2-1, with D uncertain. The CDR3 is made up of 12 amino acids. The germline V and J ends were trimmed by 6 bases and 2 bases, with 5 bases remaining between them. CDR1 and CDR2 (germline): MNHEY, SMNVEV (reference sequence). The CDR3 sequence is CASRGPYNEQFF. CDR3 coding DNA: TGTGCCAGCAGAGGACCCTACAATGAGCAGTTCTTC.

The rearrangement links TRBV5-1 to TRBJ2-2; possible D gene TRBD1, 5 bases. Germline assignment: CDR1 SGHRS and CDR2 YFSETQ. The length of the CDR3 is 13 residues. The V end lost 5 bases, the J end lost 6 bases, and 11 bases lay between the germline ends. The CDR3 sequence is CASSVGVPGELFF. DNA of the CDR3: TGCGCCAGCAGTGTAGGGGTGCCCGGGGAGCTGTTTTTT.

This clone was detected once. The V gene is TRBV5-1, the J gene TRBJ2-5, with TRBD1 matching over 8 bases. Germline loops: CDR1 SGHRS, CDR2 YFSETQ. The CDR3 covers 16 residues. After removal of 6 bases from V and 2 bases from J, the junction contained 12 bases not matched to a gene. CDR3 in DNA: TGCGCCAGCATTAAATACGGACAGGGAACACAAGAGACCCAGTACTTC. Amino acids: CASIKYGQGTQETQYF.

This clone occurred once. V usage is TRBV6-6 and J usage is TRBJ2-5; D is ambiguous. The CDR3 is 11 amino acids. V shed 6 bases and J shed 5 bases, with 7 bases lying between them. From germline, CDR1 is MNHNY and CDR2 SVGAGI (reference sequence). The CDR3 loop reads CASRIGETQYF. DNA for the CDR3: TGTGCCAGCAGAATAGGGGAGACCCAGTACTTC.

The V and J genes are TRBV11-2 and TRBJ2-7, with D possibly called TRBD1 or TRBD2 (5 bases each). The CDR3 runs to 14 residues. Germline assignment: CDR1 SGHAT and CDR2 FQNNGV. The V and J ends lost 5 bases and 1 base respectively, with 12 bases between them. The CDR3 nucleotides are TGTGCCAGCAGCCTCGGGGACCGGTCCTACGAGCAGTACTTC. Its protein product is CASSLGDRSYEQYF.

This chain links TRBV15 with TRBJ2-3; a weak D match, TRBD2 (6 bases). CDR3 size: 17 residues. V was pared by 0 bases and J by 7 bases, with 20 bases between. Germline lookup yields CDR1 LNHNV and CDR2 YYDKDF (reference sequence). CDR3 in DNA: TGTGCCACCAGCAGAGATCTTCAGCGGGCGGGCACGAATACGCAGTATTTT. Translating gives CATSRDLQRAGTNTQYF. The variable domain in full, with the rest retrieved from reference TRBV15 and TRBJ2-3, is DAMVIQNPRYQVTQFGKPVTLSCSQTLNHNVMYWYQQKSSQAPKLLFHYYDKDFNNEADTPDNFQSRRPNTSFCFLDIRSPGLGDTAMYLCATSRDLQRAGTNTQYFGPGTRLTVL.

The CDR3 protein is CSVNNRGTRYEQYF. The CDR3 region has the DNA TGCAGCGTTAACAACAGGGGAACCCGCTACGAGCAGTACTTC. The gene calls are TRBV29-1 and TRBJ2-7; 7 positions agree with TRBD1. The V segment lost 5 bases and the J segment 3 bases; nucleotides outside the gene matches: 10. Germline CDR1 reads SQVTM; CDR2 reads ANQGSEA. CDR3 length: 14 residues.

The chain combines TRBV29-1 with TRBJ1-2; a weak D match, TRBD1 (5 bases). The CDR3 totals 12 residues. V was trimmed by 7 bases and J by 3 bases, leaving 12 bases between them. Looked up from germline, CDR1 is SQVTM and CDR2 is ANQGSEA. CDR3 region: CSGLGVDYGYTF. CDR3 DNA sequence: TGCAGCGGCTTGGGGGTGGACTATGGCTACACCTTC.

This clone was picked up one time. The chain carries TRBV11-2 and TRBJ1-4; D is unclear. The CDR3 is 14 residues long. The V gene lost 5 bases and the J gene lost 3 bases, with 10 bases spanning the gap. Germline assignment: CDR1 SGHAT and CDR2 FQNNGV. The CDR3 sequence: CASSVRTANEKLFF. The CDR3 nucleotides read TGTGCCAGCAGCGTACGGACGGCTAATGAAAAACTGTTTTTT.

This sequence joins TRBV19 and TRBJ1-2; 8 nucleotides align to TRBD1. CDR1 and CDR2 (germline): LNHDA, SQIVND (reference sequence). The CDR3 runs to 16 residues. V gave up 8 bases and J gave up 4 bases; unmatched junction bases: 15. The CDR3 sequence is CASGERTGFVLYGYTF. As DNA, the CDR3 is TGTGCCAGTGGGGAACGGACAGGGTTTGTACTCTATGGCTACACCTTC.

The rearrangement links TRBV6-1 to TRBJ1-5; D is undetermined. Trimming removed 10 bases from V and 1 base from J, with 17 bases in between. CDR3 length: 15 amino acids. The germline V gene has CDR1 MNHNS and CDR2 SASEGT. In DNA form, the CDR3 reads TGTGCCACCCGACGTACAGAGCTGAGCAATCAGCCCCAGCATTTT. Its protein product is CATRRTELSNQPQHF.

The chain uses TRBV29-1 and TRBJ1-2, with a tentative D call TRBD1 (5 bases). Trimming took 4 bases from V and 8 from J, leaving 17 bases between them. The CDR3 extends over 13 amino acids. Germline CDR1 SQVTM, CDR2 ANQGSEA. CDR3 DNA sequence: TGCAGCGTTGTTTACGGGGCTAATTACGGCTACACCTTC. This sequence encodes CSVVYGANYGYTF.

The CDR3 here is CASSDAGGVDTIYF. In DNA, the CDR3 is TGTGCCAGCAGTGATGCAGGGGGAGTTGACACCATATATTTT. This chain links TRBV6-1 with TRBJ1-3; 7 bases map to TRBD1. From germline, CDR1 is MNHNS and CDR2 SASEGT. The J segment lost 8 bases and the V segment lost 3 bases, leaving 7 bases of the junction unmatched. This CDR3 has 14 residues.

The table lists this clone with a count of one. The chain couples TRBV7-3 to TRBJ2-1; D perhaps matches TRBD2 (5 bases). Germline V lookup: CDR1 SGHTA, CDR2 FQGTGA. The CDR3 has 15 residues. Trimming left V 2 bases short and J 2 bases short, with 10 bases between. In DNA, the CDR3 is TGTGCCAGCAGCTTACTTTCGGGAACCTACAATGAGCAGTTCTTC. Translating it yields CASSLLSGTYNEQFF.

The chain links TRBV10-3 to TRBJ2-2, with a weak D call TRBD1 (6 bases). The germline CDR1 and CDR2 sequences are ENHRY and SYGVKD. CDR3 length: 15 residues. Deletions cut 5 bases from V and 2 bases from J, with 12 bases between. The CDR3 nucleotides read TGTGCCATCAGTCAGACAGGAGATAACACCGGGGAGCTGTTTTTT. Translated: CAISQTGDNTGELFF.

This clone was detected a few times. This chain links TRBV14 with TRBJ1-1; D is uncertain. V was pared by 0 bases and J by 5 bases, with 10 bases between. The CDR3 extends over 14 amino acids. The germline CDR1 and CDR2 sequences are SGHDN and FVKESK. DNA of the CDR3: TGTGCCAGCAGCCAAGATCTCGGGTGGACTGAAGCTTTCTTT. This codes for CASSQDLGWTEAFF.

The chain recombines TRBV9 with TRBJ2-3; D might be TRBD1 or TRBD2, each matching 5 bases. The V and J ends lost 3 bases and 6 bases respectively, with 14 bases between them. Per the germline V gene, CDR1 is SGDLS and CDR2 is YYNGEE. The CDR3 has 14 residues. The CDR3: CASSGGRQLDTQYF. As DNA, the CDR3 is TGTGCCAGCAGCGGGGGACGGCAGCTGGATACGCAGTATTTT.

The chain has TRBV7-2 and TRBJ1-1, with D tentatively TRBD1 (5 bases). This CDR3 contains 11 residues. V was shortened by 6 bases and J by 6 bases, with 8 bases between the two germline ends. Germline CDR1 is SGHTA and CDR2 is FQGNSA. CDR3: CASRGVAEAFF. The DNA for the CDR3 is TGTGCCAGCAGAGGGGTGGCTGAAGCTTTCTTT.

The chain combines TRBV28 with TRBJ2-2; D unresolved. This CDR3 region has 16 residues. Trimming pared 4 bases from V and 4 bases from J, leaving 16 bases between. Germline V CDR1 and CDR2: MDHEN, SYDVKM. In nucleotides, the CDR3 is TGTGCCAGCAGTTCCGTCTCCGGGCCCACCACCGGGGAGCTGTTTTTT. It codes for CASSSVSGPTTGELFF.